This TCR beta chain stems from a study of PD-1 blockade in classical Hodgkin lymphoma. The study, taken as a whole, reports: Repertoire difference causes, possibly disease activity or prior therapy, remain undefined. When nivolumab was started under 1 year after ASCT, patients were excluded. Diversity similar to that of newly diagnosed patients was seen at baseline in complete responders. Lower baseline TCR diversity was reported for newly diagnosed patients than for healthy donors.

Relapse after autologous stem cell transplantation occurred in every patient, and brentuximab vedotin exposure varied. Magnetic depletion of non-target cells from thawed PBMCs yielded purified CD8+ T cells. Germline lookup yields CDR1 SSHAT and CDR2 FNYEAQ (reference sequence). The CDR3 is made up of 15 amino acids. Turning to this clone: Its target is not known.

Using immunoSEQ multiplex PCR, the repertoire was profiled, and TCRdb retains in-frame clones only, with some absent. The sample carries about 450 clones, 77% recorded once. V and J are TRBV7-7 and TRBJ2-2; D remains unclear. The sequence derives from a human donor with classical Hodgkin lymphoma. Sequences were derived from CD8+ T cells from blood, sampled at baseline. CDR3 region: CATLGTGPNPGELFF. The CDR3 coding sequence is TGTGCTACCCTAGGAACCGGGCCCAACCCCGGGGAGCTGTTTTTT.